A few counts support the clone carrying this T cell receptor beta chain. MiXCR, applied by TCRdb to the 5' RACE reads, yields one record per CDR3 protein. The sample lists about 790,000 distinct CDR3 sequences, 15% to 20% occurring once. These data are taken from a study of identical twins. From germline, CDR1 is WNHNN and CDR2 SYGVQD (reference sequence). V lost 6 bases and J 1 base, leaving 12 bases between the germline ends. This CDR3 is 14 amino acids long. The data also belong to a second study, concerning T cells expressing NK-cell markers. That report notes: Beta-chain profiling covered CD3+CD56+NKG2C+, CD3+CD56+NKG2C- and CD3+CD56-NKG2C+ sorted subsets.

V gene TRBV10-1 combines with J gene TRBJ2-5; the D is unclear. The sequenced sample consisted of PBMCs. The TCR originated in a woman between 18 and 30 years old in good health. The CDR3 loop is CASSEDRTQETQYF. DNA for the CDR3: TGCGCCAGCAGCGAAGACCGAACCCAAGAGACCCAGTACTTC.